This T cell receptor (beta chain) was recorded in a study of OX40 agonist ivuxolimab in advanced cancers. About the study as a whole: Ivuxolimab was an agonistic, fully human IgG2 monoclonal antibody directed against OX40 (CD134), a costimulatory receptor. Intravenous ivuxolimab was administered to patients every 2 weeks at six dose levels: 0.01, 0.1, 0.3, 1.5, 3 and 10 mg/kg. Of the 52 patients in dose escalation, about 20 had hepatocellular carcinoma, some 15 had melanoma, 9 had renal cell carcinoma and 9 had head and neck cancer. In the dose-escalation cohort, 82.7% of patients were male, and the mean age was approximately 64 years, with a range of about 23 to 85. Prior anti-PD-1, anti-PD-L1 or anti-CTLA-4 therapy was permitted, and checkpoint inhibitors had been received by around 40% of dose-escalation patients. Three dose-escalation patients achieved partial responses, one with hepatocellular carcinoma and two with cutaneous melanoma. Peripheral TCRbeta sequencing aimed to test whether ivuxolimab altered TCR sequence diversity and caused clonal T-cell expansion. The monotherapy dose-escalation portion (N ≈ 50 patients) of the phase I ivuxolimab trial is reported in the paper. Overall study results and their limits: In the 0.1-3.0 mg/kg groups, partial responders had among the lowest normalized peripheral clonal expansion, particularly in CD8+ T cells. After ivuxolimab, more expanded clones were found on average in CD8+ T cells than in CD4+ T cells. At doses of 0.1 to 3.0 mg/kg, clonal expansion of both CD4+ and CD8+ blood T cells was observed from baseline to week 6. Antigen specificity was not determined for the clonally expanded peripheral T cells. Low levels of normalized T-cell clonal expansion were also seen in some patients who did not respond.

Genomic DNA was extracted from sorted cells for sequencing of the TCRbeta CDR3 region. The immunoSEQ Assay was used to sequence the TCRbeta CDR3 regions. Drawn from immuneACCESS, this table holds only the in-frame rearrangements with V and J called that TCRdb kept. Clones are partly lost; checked studies trace under half to an unresolved V gene and leave the rest unexplained. This sample has under 85,000 clones in its table, and approximately 91% of those were observed once. Approximately 0.32% of the sample is taken by the ten largest. Patients with autoimmune disease history or receiving systemic immunosuppression were excluded from the trial. Peripheral blood for TCR sequencing was drawn from every dose cohort at baseline, at cycle 4 day 1 and at cycle 7 day 1. The samples were drawn from a first-in-human, open-label, multicenter phase I dose-escalation trial of ivuxolimab. Adults with locally advanced or metastatic head and neck squamous cell, hepatocellular, melanoma or renal cell carcinoma were enrolled in the trial. Before TCR sequencing, CD4+ T cells and CD8+ T cells were sorted from peripheral blood as separate populations.

The V end gives up 3 bases and the J end 5 bases, leaving 8 bases in the junction not matched to a gene. CDR1 and CDR2, looked up from the germline V gene (reference sequence), are SGHAT and FQDESV. Inclusive of the bounding cysteine and phenylalanine, the CDR3 is 16 residues long. The sequence is cut down to CDR3 DNA, 48 bases in frame from base 1. A word on this clone: It has no known antigen specificity. Base qualities are not recorded, but no much larger clone differs from it by a single base.

The rearranged chain carries TRBV11-1 and TRBJ2-1; 9 bases in the middle match TRBD2. The sample was CD4+ or CD8+ T cells sorted from blood, taken in a trial of the OX40 agonist ivuxolimab. This sequence originates from an adult with an advanced solid tumor such as melanoma, head and neck, liver or kidney cancer. At the DNA level, the sequence is TGTGCCAGCAGCTTGGATAGCGGGGGTATTAACAATGAGCAGTTCTTC. This sequence encodes CASSLDSGGINNEQFF.